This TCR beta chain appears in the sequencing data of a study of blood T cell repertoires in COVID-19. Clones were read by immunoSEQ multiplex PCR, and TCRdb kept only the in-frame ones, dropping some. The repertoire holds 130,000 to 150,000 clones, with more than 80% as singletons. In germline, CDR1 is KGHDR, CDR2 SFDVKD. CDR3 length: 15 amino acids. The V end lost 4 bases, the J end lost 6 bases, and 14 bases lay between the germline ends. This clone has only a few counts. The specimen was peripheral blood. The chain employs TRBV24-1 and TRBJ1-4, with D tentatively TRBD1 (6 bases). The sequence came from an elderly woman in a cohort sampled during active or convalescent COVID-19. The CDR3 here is CATSESGTRHEKLFF. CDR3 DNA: TGTGCCACCAGTGAGTCCGGGACAAGGCATGAAAAACTGTTTTTT.